The entry that follows covers one TCR beta chain sequence. The specificity of this receptor is unknown. Relative to the germline gene, one junction end is altered; a read error may explain this. RNA was isolated from bulk unsorted tissue, and RNA quality was assessed with a NanoDrop ND-1000 and an Agilent 2100. All donors had newly diagnosed lung cancer, had not received prior chemotherapy, and were admitted for thoracic surgery in China between August and November 2014. Anyone who had undergone radiotherapy or chemotherapy before, or who had another cancer at the same time, was left out of the study. Pieces of surgical tissue measuring roughly 1-2.1 cm3 were kept in RNAlater solution and held at -80 degrees C until needed. The data belong to a study of tumor and adjacent non-tumor tissue in lung cancer (dated by TCRdb to 2016 to 2019). Study-wide context: Of the cohort, about 11 patients had adenocarcinoma, 2 had squamous cell carcinoma and 1 had small cell lung cancer. The study compared bulk TCRbeta repertoires from lung tumor tissue and matched distant non-tumor lung tissue of roughly 14 lung cancer patients. The roughly 15 enrolled patients, of whom approximately 10 were men and 5 were women, were aged roughly 30 to 80 years and were diagnosed with TNM stage I to III disease. For each patient, one tumor sample and one normal lung sample were taken, giving around 30 paired specimens that underwent TCRbeta CDR3 sequencing. Sequencing produced 100 million to 150 million productive TCRbeta reads in total, an average of about 4 million reads per sample.

Library preparation used multiplex PCR. The data were produced on an Illumina HiSeq 2500. TCRbeta libraries were constructed through three rounds of nested PCR with primers (Table S4) according to protocols adapted from ARM-PCR. Before sequencing, PCR products of 200-500 bp were cut from the gel and purified using the QIAquick gel extraction kit. Per the authors' processing: Reads were cleaned using Trimmomatic, were merged into complete CDR3 sequences using FLASH, and were assigned to V(D)J germline segments using MiTCR. Clonal diversity was calculated as the inverse Simpson's index using VDJtools. In-frame sequences lacking a premature stop codon were counted as productive reads. TCRdb redid the processing of the public reads, applying fastp at Q25 and MiXCR, and retained in-frame beta chains. Every distinct CDR3 protein forms one entry, paired with its most common genes and DNA. The V and J calls were determined by TCRdb, not by the authors. The sample table shows 90,000 to 130,000 distinct CDR3 sequences, and 84% are seen once. In total, the top ten clones hold 22% of the sample.

The research as a whole found: Tumor tissue showed significantly greater TCR diversity (inverse Simpson) than normal lung tissue (approximately 400 vs 170, P = 0.0075, Mann-Whitney U test). Neither the sequencing platform nor unique molecular identifiers are mentioned in the methods. Because peripheral blood was not sequenced, the blood TCRbeta repertoires of the lung cancer patients in the study went unexamined. Only 15 or so patients were included in the cohort, and the need for larger samples and more detailed clinical data was noted by the authors. Significantly higher TCR diversity was found in younger patients, and higher tumor TCR diversity was associated with shorter overall and disease-free survival. The top 100 clones made up a significantly larger cumulative share of the repertoire in normal lung than in tumor tissue.

The CDR3 sequence holds 17 residues, the cysteine and phenylalanine included. The entry retains the CDR3 DNA only, 51 bases that are in frame from base 1. As encoded in the germline V gene, CDR1 is SNHLY while CDR2 is FYNNEI. This clonotype originated in a man in his 70s with non-small cell lung cancer. The rearranged segments are TRBV2 and TRBJ2-5; the D gene is possibly TRBD2, with 8 bases matching. The sequenced sample was lung tumor tissue. The CDR3 loop reads CASMALGGGRPQETQHF. The bases read TGTGCCAGCATGGCCTTAGGGGGCGGGAGGCCCCAAGAGACCCAGCACTTC.